This T cell receptor beta chain was captured in a study of blood T cell repertoires in COVID-19. Per the original methods: Nucleated cell number was recorded as an estimate derived from reference gene primer amplification. Sequenced by immunoSEQ multiplex PCR; TCRdb stores in-frame clones only, minus some. V, J and clone size were drawn from that table, and D and trimming were deduced from the DNA. The table lists around 280,000 clones, around 90% of them singletons, with about 1.7% in the top ten. Germline assignment: CDR1 MNHEY and CDR2 SVGAGI. The CDR3 contains 15 residues. Trimming stripped 0 bases from V and 4 bases from J, with 9 bases between.

The source material was PBMCs or T cells enriched from blood (not recorded which). The source is a woman aged 18-35 years with acute COVID-19. The rearrangement links TRBV6-5 to TRBJ2-2, with no clear D. The CDR3 DNA reads as TGTGCCAGCAGTTACTCGACACCTCTCACCGGGGAGCTGTTTTTT. This encodes CASSYSTPLTGELFF.